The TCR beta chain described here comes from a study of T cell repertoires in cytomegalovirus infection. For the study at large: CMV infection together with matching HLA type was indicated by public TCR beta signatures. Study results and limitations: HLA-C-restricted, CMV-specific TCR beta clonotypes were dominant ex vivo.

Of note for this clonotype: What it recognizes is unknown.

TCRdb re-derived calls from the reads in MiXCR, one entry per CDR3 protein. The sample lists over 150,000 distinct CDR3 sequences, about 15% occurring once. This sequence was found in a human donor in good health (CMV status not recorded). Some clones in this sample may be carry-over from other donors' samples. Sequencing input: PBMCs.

The CDR3 protein is CATLGDGNQPQHF. In nucleotides, the CDR3 is TGTGCCACCCTTGGGGACGGCAATCAGCCCCAGCATTTT. The V gene is TRBV19, the J gene TRBJ1-5; possibly TRBD1 for D (5 bases). Germline CDR1 is LNHDA and CDR2 is SQIVND (reference sequence). V was clipped by 10 bases and J by 2 bases, with 12 bases between them. CDR3 length: 13 residues.